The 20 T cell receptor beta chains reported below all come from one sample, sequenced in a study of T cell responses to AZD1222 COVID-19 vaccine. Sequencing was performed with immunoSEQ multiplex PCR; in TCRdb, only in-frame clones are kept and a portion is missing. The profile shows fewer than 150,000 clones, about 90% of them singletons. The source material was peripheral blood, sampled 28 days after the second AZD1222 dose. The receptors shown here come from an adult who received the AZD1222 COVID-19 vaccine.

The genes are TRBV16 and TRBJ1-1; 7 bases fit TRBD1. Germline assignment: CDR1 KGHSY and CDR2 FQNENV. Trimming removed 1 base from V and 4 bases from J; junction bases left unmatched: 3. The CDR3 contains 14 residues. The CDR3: CASSQYRGGTEAFF. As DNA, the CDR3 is TGTGCCAGCAGCCAATACAGGGGAGGCACTGAAGCTTTCTTT.

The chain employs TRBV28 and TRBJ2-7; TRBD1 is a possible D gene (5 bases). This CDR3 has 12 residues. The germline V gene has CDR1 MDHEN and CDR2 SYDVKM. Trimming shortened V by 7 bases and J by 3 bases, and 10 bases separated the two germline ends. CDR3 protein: CASKDSNYEQYF. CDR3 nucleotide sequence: TGTGCCAGCAAAGACAGCAACTACGAGCAGTACTTC.

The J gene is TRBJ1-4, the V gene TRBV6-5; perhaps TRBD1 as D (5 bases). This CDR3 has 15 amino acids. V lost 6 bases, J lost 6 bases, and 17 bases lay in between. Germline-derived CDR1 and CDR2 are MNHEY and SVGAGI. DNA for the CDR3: TGTGCCAGCAGGCCGTCCGGGACGGCTTATGAAAAACTGTTTTTT. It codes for CASRPSGTAYEKLFF.

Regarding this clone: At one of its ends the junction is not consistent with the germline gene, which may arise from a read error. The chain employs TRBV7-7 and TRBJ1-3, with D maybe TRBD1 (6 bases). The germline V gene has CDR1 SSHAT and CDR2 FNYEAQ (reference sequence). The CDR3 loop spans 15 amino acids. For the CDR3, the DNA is TGTGCTAGCAGCTTAACGACAGGCGCTGGAAACACCATATATTTT. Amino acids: CASSLTTGAGNTIYF.

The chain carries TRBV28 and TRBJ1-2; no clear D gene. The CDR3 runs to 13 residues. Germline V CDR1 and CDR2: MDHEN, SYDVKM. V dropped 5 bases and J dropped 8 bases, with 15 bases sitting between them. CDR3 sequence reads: CASSPPSPGGYTF. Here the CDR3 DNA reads TGTGCCAGCAGTCCCCCAAGCCCCGGGGGCTACACCTTC.

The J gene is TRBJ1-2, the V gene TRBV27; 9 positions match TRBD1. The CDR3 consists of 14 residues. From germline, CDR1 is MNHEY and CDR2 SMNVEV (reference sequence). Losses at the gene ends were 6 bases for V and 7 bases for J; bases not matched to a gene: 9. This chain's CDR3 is CASRQGQGISGYTF. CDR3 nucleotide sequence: TGTGCCAGCAGACAGGGACAGGGAATTTCTGGCTACACCTTC.

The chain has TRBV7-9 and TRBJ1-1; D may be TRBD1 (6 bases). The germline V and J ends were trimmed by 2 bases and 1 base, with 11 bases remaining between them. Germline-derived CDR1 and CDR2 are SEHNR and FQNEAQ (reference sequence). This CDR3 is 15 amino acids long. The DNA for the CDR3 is TGTGCCAGCAGCTTACTTGGGGGCGGGAACACTGAAGCTTTCTTT. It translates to CASSLLGGGNTEAFF.

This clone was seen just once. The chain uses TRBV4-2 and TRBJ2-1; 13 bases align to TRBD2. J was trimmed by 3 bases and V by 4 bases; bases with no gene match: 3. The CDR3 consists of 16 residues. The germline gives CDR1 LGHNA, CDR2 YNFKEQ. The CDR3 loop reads CASSLRLAGGYNEQFF. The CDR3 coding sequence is TGTGCCAGCAGCCTCCGACTAGCGGGAGGCTACAATGAGCAGTTCTTC.

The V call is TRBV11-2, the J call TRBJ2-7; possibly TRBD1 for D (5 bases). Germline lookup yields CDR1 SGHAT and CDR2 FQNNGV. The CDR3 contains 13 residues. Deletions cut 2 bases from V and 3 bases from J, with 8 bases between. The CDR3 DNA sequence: TGTGCCAGCAGCTTACCAGGGCTCTACGAGCAGTACGTC. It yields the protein CASSLPGLYEQYV.

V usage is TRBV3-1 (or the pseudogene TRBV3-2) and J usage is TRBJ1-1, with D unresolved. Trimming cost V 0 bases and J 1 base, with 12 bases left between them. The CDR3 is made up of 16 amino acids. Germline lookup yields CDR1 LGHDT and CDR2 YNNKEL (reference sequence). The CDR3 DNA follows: TGTGCCAGCAGCCAAGATAGGGTTTTTGGGAACACTGAAGCTTTCTTT. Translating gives CASSQDRVFGNTEAFF.

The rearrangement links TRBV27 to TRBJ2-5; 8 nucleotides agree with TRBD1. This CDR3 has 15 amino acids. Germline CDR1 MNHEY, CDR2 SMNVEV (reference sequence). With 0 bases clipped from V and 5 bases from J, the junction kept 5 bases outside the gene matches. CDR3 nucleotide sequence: TGTGCCAGCAGTTTATCGCCAGGGGGCCGGGAGACCCAGTACTTC. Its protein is CASSLSPGGRETQYF.

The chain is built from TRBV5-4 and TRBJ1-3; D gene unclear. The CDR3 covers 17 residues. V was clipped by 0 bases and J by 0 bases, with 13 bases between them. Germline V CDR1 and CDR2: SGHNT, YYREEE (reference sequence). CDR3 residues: CASSLDNSVFSGNTIYF. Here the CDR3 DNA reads TGTGCCAGCAGCTTGGATAACAGCGTCTTCTCTGGAAACACCATATATTTT.

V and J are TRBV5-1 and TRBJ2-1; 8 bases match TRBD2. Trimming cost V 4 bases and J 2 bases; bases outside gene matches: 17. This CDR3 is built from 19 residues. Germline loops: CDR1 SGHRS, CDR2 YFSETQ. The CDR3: CASSGPSFAGGSTYNEQFF. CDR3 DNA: TGCGCCAGCAGCGGTCCAAGTTTTGCGGGAGGTTCTACCTACAATGAGCAGTTCTTC.

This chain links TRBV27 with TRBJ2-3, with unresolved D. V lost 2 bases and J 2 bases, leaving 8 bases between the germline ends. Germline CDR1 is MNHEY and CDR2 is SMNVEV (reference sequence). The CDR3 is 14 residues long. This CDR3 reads CASSLNRYTDTQYF. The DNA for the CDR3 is TGTGCCAGCAGTTTAAACCGGTACACAGATACGCAGTATTTT.

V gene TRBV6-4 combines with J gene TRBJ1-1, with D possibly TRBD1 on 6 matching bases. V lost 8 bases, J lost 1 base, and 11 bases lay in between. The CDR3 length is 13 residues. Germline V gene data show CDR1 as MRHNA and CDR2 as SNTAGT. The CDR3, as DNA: TGTGCCAGCGCGCGGACAGCGAACACTGAAGCTTTCTTT. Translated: CASARTANTEAFF.

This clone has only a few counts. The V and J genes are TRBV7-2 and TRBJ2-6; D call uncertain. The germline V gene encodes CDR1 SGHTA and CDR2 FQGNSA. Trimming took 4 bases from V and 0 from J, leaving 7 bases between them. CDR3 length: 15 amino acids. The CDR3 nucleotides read TGTGCCAGCAGCTCGCAGAGCTCTGGGGCCAACGTCCTGACTTTC. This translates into CASSSQSSGANVLTF.

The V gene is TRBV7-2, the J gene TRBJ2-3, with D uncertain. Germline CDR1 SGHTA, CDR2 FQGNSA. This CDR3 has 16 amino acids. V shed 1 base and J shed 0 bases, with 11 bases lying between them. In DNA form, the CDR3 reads TGTGCCAGCAGCTTAGGACCAATACCTAGCACAGATACGCAGTATTTT. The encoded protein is CASSLGPIPSTDTQYF.

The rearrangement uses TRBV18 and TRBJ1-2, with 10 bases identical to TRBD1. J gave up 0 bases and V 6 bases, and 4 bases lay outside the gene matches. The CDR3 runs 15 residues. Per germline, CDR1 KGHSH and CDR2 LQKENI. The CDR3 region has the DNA TGTGCCAGCTCGCCGACAGGGGGCACTAACTATGGCTACACCTTC. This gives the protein CASSPTGGTNYGYTF.

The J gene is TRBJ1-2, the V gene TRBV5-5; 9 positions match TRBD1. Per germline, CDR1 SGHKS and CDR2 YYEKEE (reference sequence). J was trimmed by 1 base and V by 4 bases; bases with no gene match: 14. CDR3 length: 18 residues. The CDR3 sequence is CASSQAPGQGANNYGYTF. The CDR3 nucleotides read TGTGCCAGCAGCCAAGCCCCGGGACAGGGCGCAAATAACTATGGCTACACCTTC.

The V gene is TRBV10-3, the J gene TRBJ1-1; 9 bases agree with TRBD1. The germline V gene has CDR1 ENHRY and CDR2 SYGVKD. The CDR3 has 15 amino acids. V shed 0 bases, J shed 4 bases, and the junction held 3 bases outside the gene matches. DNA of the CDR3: TGTGCCATCAGTGAGTCGGGGACAGGGAGCACTGAAGCTTTCTTT. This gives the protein CAISESGTGSTEAFF.